This passage covers 8 T cell receptor beta chains from one sample sequenced in a study of cytomegalovirus exposure and HLA in healthy donors. Use of 60 Vbeta and 13 Jbeta primers characterized the PCR. Libraries were prepared by immunoSEQ multiplex PCR; TCRdb keeps only in-frame clonotypes and omits some of them. The top ten hold roughly 6.1% of the sample, which has about 110,000 clones, approximately 86% seen once. The sample consisted of PBMCs. These receptors all come from a man between 18 and 29 years old in good health and CMV-seronegative.

This clone was seen only once. The chain couples TRBV4-3 to TRBJ2-5, with TRBD2 matching over 8 bases. Looked up from germline, CDR1 is LGHNA and CDR2 is YSLEER. CDR3 length equals 18 residues. The trim removed 0 bases at V and 1 base at J, leaving 10 bases unmatched. CDR3 sequence: CASSQDLSGSPSQETQYF. The CDR3 DNA follows: TGCGCCAGCAGCCAAGATCTCAGCGGGAGTCCCTCCCAAGAGACCCAGTACTTC.

This rearrangement joins TRBV7-2 to TRBJ2-1; maybe TRBD1 (6 bases). The V end lost 1 base, the J end lost 4 bases, and 11 bases lay between the germline ends. Germline assignment: CDR1 SGHTA and CDR2 FQGNSA. The CDR3 sequence is 15 residues long. The CDR3 DNA sequence: TGTGCCAGCAGCTTAGATTACAGGGAATACAATGAGCAGTTCTTC. It yields the protein CASSLDYREYNEQFF.

This clone has more than one count but fewer than ten. The chain couples TRBV4-1 to TRBJ1-2; D unresolved. CDR3 length: 15 amino acids. With 2 bases removed from V and 6 bases from J, the gap between germline ends came to 16 bases. CDR1 is MGHRA, CDR2 YSYEKL, per germline. In DNA form, the CDR3 reads TGCGCCAGCAGCCAACCTAGGCCTGGCGGGCATGGCTACACCTTC. Translating gives CASSQPRPGGHGYTF.

The gene calls are TRBV25-1 and TRBJ2-2, with a possible D match to TRBD1 (5 bases). Trimming removed 4 bases from V and 4 bases from J, with 7 bases in between. The germline V gene encodes CDR1 MGHDK and CDR2 SYGVNS. This CDR3 has 13 amino acids. The CDR3 here is CASSAGATGELFF. CDR3 nucleotide sequence: TGTGCCAGCAGTGCTGGGGCCACCGGGGAGCTGTTTTTT.

V and J are TRBV19 and TRBJ1-5, with 8 nucleotides matching TRBD1. Germline V lookup: CDR1 LNHDA, CDR2 SQIVND (reference sequence). This CDR3 comprises 14 residues. Unmatched junction bases numbered 6, after V lost 6 bases and J lost 5 bases. CDR3 bases: TGTGCCAGTAGAAGCCGACAGGGGCATCAGCCCCAGCATTTT. Its translation: CASRSRQGHQPQHF.

J is TRBJ2-7 and V is TRBV7-8, with 9 bases lining up with TRBD2. The junction had 10 bases not matched to a gene; V was cut back by 2 bases and J by 5 bases. The CDR3 contains 16 residues. Germline V lookup: CDR1 SGHVS, CDR2 FQNEAQ. CDR3 protein: CASSLLGGRATHEQYF. CDR3 DNA: TGTGCCAGCAGCTTATTGGGCGGGAGGGCCACCCACGAGCAGTACTTC.

V and J are TRBV7-2 and TRBJ2-1, with D unclear. CDR1 and CDR2 (germline): SGHTA, FQGNSA. CDR3 size: 12 residues. Trimming pared 5 bases from V and 5 bases from J, leaving 7 bases between. Here the CDR3 DNA reads TGTGCCAGCAGCCCGTCTCACAATGAGCAGTTCTTC. Its protein product is CASSPSHNEQFF. The complete variable domain, with remaining parts taken from reference TRBV7-2 and TRBJ2-1, reads GAGVSQSPSNKVTEKGKDVELRCDPISGHTALYWYRQSLGQGLEFLIYFQGNSAPDKSGLPSDRFSAERTGGSVSTLTIQRTQQEDSAVYLCASSPSHNEQFFGPGTRLTVL.

The V gene is TRBV9, the J gene TRBJ2-2; D perhaps matches TRBD2 (5 bases). The CDR3 contains 15 residues. From germline, CDR1 is SGDLS and CDR2 YYNGEE. Between the trimmed V and J ends, which lost 0 bases and 6 bases, there was a span of 12 bases. This CDR3 is CASSVEEGRSGELFF. The CDR3 nucleotides are TGTGCCAGCAGCGTAGAAGAGGGTAGGTCCGGGGAGCTGTTTTTT.